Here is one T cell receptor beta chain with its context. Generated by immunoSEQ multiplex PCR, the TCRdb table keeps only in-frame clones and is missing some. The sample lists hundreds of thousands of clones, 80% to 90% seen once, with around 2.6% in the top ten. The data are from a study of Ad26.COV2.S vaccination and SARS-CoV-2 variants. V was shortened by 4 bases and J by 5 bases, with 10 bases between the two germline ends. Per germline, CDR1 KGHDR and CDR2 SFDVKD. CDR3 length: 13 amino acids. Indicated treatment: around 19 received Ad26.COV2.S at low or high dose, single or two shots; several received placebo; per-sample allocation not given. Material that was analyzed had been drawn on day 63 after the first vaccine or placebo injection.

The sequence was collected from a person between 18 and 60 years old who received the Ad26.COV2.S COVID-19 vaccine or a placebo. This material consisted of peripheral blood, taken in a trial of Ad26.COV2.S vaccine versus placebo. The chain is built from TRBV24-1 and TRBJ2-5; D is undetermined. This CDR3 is CATSEPSRETQYF. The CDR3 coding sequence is TGTGCCACCAGTGAACCGAGTCGTGAGACCCAGTACTTC.